This TCR beta chain was recorded in a study of blood T cell repertoires in COVID-19. Across the whole study: Acute and convalescent COVID-19 samples came from the United States, Italy and Spain.

Produced via immunoSEQ multiplex PCR; TCRdb's table is partial and in-frame only. The sample consists of roughly 460,000 clones, roughly 90% of them appearing once. The CDR3 is 16 amino acids. The germline V and J ends were trimmed by 5 bases and 0 bases, with 16 bases remaining between them. CDR1 is LGHDT and CDR2 is YNNKEL in the germline V gene (reference sequence). This clonotype originated in a man aged 18 to 29 with COVID-19, enrolled during active disease. Sample: peripheral blood. The chain has TRBV3-1 (or the pseudogene TRBV3-2) and TRBJ1-2; D perhaps matches TRBD1 (5 bases). As DNA, the CDR3 is TGTGCCAGCAGCTCCTACAGGACCGGTCCTAACTATGGCTACACCTTC. It yields the protein CASSSYRTGPNYGYTF.